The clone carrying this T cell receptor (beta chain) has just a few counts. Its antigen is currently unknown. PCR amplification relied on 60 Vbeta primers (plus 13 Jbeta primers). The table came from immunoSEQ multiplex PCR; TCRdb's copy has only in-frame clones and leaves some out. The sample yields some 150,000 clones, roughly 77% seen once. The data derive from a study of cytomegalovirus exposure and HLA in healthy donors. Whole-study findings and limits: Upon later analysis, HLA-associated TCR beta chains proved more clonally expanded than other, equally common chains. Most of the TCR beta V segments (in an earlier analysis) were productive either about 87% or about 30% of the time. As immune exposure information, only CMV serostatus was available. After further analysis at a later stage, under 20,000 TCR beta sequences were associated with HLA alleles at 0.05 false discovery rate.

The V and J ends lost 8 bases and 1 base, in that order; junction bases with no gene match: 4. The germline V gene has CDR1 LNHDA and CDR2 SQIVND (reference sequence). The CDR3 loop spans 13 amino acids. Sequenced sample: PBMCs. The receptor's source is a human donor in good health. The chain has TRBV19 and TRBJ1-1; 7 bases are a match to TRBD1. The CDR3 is CASCRTGNTEAFF. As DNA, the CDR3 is TGTGCCAGTTGTCGGACAGGGAACACTGAAGCTTTCTTT. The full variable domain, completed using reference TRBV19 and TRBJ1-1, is DGGITQSPKYLFRKEGQNVTLSCEQNLNHDAMYWYRQDPGQGLRLIYYSQIVNDFQKGDIAEGYSVSREKKESFPLTVTSAQKNPTAFYLCASCRTGNTEAFFGQGTRLTVV.